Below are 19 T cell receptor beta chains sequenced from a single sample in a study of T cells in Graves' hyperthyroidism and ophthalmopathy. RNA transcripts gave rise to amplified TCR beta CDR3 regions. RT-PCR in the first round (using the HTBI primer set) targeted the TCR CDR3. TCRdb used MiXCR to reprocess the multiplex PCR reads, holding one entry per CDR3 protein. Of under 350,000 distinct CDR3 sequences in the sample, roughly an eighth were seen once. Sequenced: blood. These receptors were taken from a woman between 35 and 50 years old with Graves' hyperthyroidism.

The CDR3 sequence is CSVRPRDTPYGYTF. CDR3 nucleotide sequence: TGCAGCGTTCGCCCCCGGGACACCCCATATGGCTACACCTTC. V is TRBV29-1 and J is TRBJ1-2; D is possibly TRBD1 (6 bases). V lost 5 bases, J lost 5 bases, and 18 bases lay in between. The CDR3 loop spans 14 amino acids. From germline, CDR1 is SQVTM and CDR2 ANQGSEA.

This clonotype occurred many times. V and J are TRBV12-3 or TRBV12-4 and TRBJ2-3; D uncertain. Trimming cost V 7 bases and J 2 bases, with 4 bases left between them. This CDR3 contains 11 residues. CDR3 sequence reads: CASKITDTQYF. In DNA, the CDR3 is TGTGCCAGCAAAATCACAGATACGCAGTATTTT.

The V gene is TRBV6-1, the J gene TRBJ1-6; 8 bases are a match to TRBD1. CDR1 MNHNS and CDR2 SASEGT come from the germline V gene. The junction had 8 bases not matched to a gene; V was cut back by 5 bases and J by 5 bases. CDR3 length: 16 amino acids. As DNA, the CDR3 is TGTGCCAGCAGTCCCTCCGGACAGGGCCATAATTCACCCCTCCACTTT. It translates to CASSPSGQGHNSPLHF.

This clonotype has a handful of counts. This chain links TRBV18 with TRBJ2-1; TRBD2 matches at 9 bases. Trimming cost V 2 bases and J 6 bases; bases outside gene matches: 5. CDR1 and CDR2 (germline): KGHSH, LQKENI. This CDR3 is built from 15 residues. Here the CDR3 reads CASSPIGLALNEQFF. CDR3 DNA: TGTGCCAGCTCACCAATAGGACTAGCGCTCAATGAGCAGTTCTTC.

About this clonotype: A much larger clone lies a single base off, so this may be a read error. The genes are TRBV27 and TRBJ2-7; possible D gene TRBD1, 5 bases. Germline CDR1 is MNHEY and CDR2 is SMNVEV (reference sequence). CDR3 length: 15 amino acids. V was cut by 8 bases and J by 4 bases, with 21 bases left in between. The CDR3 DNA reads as TGTGCCAGCGGAGTATCGGCAGGGCTCATTTACGAGCAGTACTTC. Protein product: CASGVSAGLIYEQYF.

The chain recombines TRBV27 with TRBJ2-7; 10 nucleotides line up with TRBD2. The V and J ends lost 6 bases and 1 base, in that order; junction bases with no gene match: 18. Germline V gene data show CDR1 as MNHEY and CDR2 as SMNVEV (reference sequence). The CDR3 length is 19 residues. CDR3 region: CASRARQGGSSGSSYEQYF. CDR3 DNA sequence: TGTGCCAGCAGAGCTCGACAGGGAGGTTCTAGCGGGAGTTCCTACGAGCAGTACTTC.

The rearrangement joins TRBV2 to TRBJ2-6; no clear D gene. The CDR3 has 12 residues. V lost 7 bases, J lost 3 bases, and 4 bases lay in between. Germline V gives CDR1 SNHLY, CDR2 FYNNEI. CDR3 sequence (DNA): TGTGCCAGCACTGTTGGGGCCAACGTCCTGACTTTC. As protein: CASTVGANVLTF.

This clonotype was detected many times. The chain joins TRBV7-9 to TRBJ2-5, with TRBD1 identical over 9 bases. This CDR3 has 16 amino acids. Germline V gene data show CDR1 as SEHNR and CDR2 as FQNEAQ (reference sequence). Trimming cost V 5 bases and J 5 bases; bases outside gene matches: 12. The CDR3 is CASSPRRGTGSETQYF. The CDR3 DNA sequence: TGTGCCAGCAGCCCACGGCGAGGGACAGGGTCCGAGACCCAGTACTTC. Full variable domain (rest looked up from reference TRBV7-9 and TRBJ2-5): DTGVSQNPRHKITKRGQNVTFRCDPISEHNRLYWYRQTLGQGPEFLTYFQNEAQLEKSRLLSDRFSAERPKGSFSTLEIQRTEQGDSAMYLCASSPRRGTGSETQYFGPGTRLLVL.

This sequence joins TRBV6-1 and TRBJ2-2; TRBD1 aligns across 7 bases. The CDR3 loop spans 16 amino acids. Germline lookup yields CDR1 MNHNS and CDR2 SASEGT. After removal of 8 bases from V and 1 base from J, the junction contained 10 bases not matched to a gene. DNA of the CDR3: TGTGCCAGCCGTCCTCGGACAGGTTGGAACACCGGGGAGCTGTTTTTT. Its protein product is CASRPRTGWNTGELFF.

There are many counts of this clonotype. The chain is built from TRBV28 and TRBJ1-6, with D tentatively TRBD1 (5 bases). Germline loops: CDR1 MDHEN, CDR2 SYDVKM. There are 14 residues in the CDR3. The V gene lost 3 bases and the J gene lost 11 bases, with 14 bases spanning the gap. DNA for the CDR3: TGTGCCAGCAGTTTGGGGGGGAAAGGTACACCCCTCCACTTT. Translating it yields CASSLGGKGTPLHF.

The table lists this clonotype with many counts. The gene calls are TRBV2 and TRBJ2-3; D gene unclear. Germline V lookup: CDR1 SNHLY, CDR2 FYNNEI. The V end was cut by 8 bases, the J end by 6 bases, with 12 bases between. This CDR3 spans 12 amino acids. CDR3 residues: CASVTPQDTQYF. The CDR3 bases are TGTGCCAGCGTGACGCCGCAGGATACGCAGTATTTT.

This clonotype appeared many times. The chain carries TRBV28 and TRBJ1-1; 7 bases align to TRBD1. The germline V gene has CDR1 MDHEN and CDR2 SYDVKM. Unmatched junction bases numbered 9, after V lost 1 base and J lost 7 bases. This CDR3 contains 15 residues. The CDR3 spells CASSLYIEGASEAFF. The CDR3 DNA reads TGTGCCAGCAGTTTATACATCGAGGGGGCTAGTGAAGCTTTCTTT. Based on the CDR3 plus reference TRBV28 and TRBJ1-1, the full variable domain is DVKVTQSSRYLVKRTGEKVFLECVQDMDHENMFWYRQDPGLGLRLIYFSYDVKMKEKGDIPEGYSVSREKKERFSLILESASTNQTSMYLCASSLYIEGASEAFFGQGTRLTVV.

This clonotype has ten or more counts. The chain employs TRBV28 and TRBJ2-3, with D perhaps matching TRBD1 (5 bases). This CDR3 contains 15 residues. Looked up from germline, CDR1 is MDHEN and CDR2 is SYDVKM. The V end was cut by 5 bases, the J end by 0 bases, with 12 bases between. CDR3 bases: TGTGCCAGCAGTAGTGGACATCGGAGCACAGATACGCAGTATTTT. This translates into CASSSGHRSTDTQYF.

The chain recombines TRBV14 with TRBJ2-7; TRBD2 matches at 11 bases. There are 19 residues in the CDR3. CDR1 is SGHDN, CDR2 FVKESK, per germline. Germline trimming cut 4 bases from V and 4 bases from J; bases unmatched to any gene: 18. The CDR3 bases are TGTGCCAGCAGCCCTAAGTGGGTAGCGGGAGGGCCGATCGGGTACGAGCAGTACTTC. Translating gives CASSPKWVAGGPIGYEQYF.

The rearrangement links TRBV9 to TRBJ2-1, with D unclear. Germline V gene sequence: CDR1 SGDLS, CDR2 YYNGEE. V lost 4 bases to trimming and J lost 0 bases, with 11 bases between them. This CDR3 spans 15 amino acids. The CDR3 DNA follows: TGTGCCAGCAGCTCCCCTTACCACTCCTACAATGAGCAGTTCTTC. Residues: CASSSPYHSYNEQFF.

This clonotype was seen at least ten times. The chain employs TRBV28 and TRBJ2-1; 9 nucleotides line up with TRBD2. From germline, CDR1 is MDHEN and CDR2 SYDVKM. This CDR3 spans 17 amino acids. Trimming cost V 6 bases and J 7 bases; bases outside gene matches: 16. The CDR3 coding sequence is TGTGCCAGCAGCAATCCTTGGGGTAGCGGGAGTGGAAATGAGCAGTTCTTC. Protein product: CASSNPWGSGSGNEQFF.

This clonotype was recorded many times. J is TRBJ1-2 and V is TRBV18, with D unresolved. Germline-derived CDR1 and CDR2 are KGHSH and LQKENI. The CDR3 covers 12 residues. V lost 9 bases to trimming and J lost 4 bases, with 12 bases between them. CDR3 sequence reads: CASSPDRYGYTF. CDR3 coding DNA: TGTGCCAGTAGTCCTGACCGCTATGGCTACACCTTC.

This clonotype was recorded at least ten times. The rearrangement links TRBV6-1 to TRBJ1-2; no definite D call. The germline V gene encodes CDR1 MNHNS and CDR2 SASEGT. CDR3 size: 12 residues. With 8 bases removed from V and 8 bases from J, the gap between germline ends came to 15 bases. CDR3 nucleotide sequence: TGTGCCAGCGCCGACGGACCTAGGGGCTACACCTTC. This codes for CASADGPRGYTF.

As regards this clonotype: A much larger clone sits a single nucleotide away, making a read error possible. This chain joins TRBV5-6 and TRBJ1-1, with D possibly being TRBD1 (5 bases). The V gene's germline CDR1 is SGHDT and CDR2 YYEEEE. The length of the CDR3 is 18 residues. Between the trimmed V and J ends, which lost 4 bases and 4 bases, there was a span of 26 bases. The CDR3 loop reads CASSRPGAESRGITEAFF. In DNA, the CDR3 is TGTGCCAGCAGCCGACCCGGGGCAGAAAGCCGAGGAATCACTGAAGCTTTCTTT.